This record looks at one T cell receptor (beta chain) sequence and its context. This receptor's antigen is unknown. Nothing much larger sits one base from this clone, and base qualities are not available. In the germline V gene (reference sequence), CDR1 corresponds to LNHNV and CDR2 to YYDKDF. The CDR3 starts with the cysteine, ends with the phenylalanine, and has 14 residues. The kept DNA is CDR3 alone, 42 bases in frame from the first base. A distance of 13 bases separates the germline ends of V and J, which lose 4 bases and 9 bases respectively. The entry originates in a study of early stage breast cancer tumors (dated by TCRdb to about 2017). Background for the entire study: Of the approximately 15 invasive breast tumors, about a dozen were found to be estrogen receptor-positive, progesterone receptor-positive and HER2-negative. A total of 2,651,842 templates, representing 1,097,674 unique clonotypes, were detected across all samples. On average, each sample had about 9.7-fold read coverage. Of the approximately 12 ER+/PR+/HER2- tumors, eight were classified as invasive ductal carcinomas and four as invasive lobular carcinomas.

Dicing about 18-55 mg of tumor tissue typically produced more than 3 ug of DNA. The study profiled bulk TCR beta-chain repertoires in matched peripheral blood, tumor and adjacent normal breast tissue taken from fewer than 20 patients with early-stage breast cancer. Following resection, visually identified tumor tissue was excised and transferred into prechilled RNAlater. Tumor tissue (about 18-50 mg) was diced and then homogenized with a TissueLyser II in RLTplus buffer containing beta-mercaptoethanol and antifoaming agent. The Qiagen AllPrep DNA/RNA Mini kit was used to extract genomic DNA. Each sample was amplified in two independent genomic DNA replicates, using about 0.45 ug for blood and around 1.6 ug for tumor or normal breast. TCRB sequencing of genomic DNA was carried out with the ImmunoSeq Intro kit according to the manufacturer's instructions. Multiplex PCR was run for 25 to 35 cycles using proprietary primers and spike-in control sequences for absolute quantification. An 87-bp fragment spanning the CDR3 and flanking V and J genes was sequenced with single-end 150-bp reads. Each lane of an Illumina MiSeq running version 3.0 chemistry carried seven multiplexed samples, with two replicates apiece. The paper's processing steps were these. Raw data were processed with the vendor's proprietary pipeline, and both replicates were merged into a single result per sample. A clonotype was defined as productive rearrangements that share the same V-gene family, CDR3 amino acid sequence and J-gene segment. To compute clonality, the normalized Shannon entropy (Pielou evenness) of TCRB abundances was subtracted from 1. T cell density was estimated as total templates divided by the number of input cells, with the number of input cells inferred from the DNA input amount. Recon was used with default parameters to estimate total repertoire diversity and clonality. Clonotypes with over 0.1% abundance in tumor and at least 32-fold higher abundance in tumor than in normal breast were defined as tumor-enriched. TCRdb stores this immuneACCESS table with in-frame sequences only. Part of the clones is absent; in the studies checked, under half of the shortfall reflects unresolved V genes, and no reason is known for the rest. That table supplies the V and J calls and clone size; D and trimming were determined from the DNA. This sample lists over 5,000 clones; about 70% were detected once. Together, the top ten hold less than 20% of the sample.

Overall study results and their limits: Because the cohort was small, a breakdown by tumor subtype could not be done. Tumors showed about 2.3-fold higher T cell density and higher clonality than adjacent normal breast tissue. Enriched TCRB sequences shared across patients were mostly commonly generated sequences, unlikely to play an important role in the tumor microenvironment. Chain pairing and functional markers such as CD4, CD8 and FOXP3 were missed by bulk genomic DNA sequencing of unsorted cells. Repertoires from blood and normal breast were more alike than repertoires from blood and tumor, and in about 85% of the 16 patients, comparing each tissue with blood separated tumor from normal.

Recombination connected TRBV15 to TRBJ1-6; a confident D gene designation cannot be given. The specimen was breast tumor tissue. This receptor was taken from a person aged 55 to 69 with breast cancer. The CDR3 in this case is CATSNRVSGSPLHF. Here is the DNA: TGTGCCACCAGCAATAGGGTATCGGGTTCACCCCTCCACTTT.